Below, 5 T cell receptor beta chains from the same sample are listed, as sequenced in a study of control samples from healthy donors and cancer patients. Profiled with immunoSEQ multiplex PCR; TCRdb holds only in-frame clones, not every one. The sample lists around 120,000 clones, around 87% occurring once. Sequenced material: blood. Receptor source: a man aged 35-49 years in good health.

The chain couples TRBV25-1 to TRBJ1-2, with D possibly matching TRBD1 (5 bases). The CDR3 loop spans 13 amino acids. The V gene's germline CDR1 is MGHDK and CDR2 SYGVNS. Trimming took 7 bases from V and 8 from J, leaving 17 bases between them. CDR3 sequence (DNA): TGTGCCAGCACCGCCCGGGGACGGGAGGGCTACACCTTC. Protein sequence: CASTARGREGYTF.

This chain joins TRBV4-2 and TRBJ2-4; a possible D gene is TRBD1 (5 bases). This CDR3 spans 15 amino acids. Trimming removed 1 base at V and 3 bases at J, with 10 bases between. CDR1 and CDR2 from the germline V gene are LGHNA and YNFKEQ. The CDR3 bases are TGTGCCAGCAGCCAAGGGTGGGGCGGCAAAAACATTCAGTACTTC. Its translation: CASSQGWGGKNIQYF.

The sample holds one count of this clone. This rearrangement joins TRBV27 to TRBJ2-4; 7 bases agree with TRBD2. The CDR3 is made up of 15 amino acids. V trimming: 4 bases; J trimming: 3 bases; junction bases outside the gene matches: 6. Germline V lookup: CDR1 MNHEY, CDR2 SMNVEV (reference sequence). In DNA form, the CDR3 reads TGTGCCAGCAGTTCCCCCTCGGGGGGCAAAAACATTCAGTACTTC. Amino acids: CASSSPSGGKNIQYF.

This clone was detected a few times. The chain carries TRBV7-3 and TRBJ1-1; D not resolved. The CDR3 extends over 15 amino acids. V was trimmed by 4 bases and J by 5 bases, leaving 17 bases between them. In germline, CDR1 is SGHTA, CDR2 FQGTGA. The CDR3 coding sequence is TGTGCCAGCAGCTCAACCTACCGGGGTAGTACTGAAGCTTTCTTT. Translation: CASSSTYRGSTEAFF.

The chain has TRBV18 and TRBJ1-1; TRBD1 matches at 8 bases. This CDR3 spans 14 amino acids. In germline, CDR1 is KGHSH, CDR2 LQKENI. After removal of 2 bases from V and 11 bases from J, the junction contained 10 bases not matched to a gene. The CDR3 here is CASSPDTRGRGAFF. In DNA form, the CDR3 reads TGTGCCAGCTCACCAGATACCAGGGGGCGCGGGGCTTTCTTT.